One sample yielded the 30 T cell receptor beta chains listed below, sequenced in a study of OX40 agonist ivuxolimab in advanced cancers. Clones were read by immunoSEQ multiplex PCR, and TCRdb kept only the in-frame ones, dropping some. The sample gives about 90,000 clones, roughly 93% of which show up once; 0.3% to 0.4% is in the top ten. The material was CD4+ or CD8+ T cells sorted from blood, obtained in a trial of the OX40 agonist ivuxolimab. The receptors derive from an adult with an advanced solid tumor such as melanoma, head and neck, liver or kidney cancer.

This chain links TRBV10-3 with TRBJ2-2, with D maybe TRBD2 (6 bases). The germline V and J ends were trimmed by 1 base and 4 bases, with 19 bases remaining between them. The CDR3 runs 18 residues. CDR1 is ENHRY and CDR2 is SYGVKD in the germline V gene. This chain's CDR3 is CAISELEGRGFSTGELFF. The CDR3 DNA reads TGTGCCATCAGTGAGTTGGAGGGACGGGGATTTAGCACCGGGGAGCTGTTTTTT.

Only one count was recorded for this clone. This sequence joins TRBV30 and TRBJ1-3; D perhaps matches TRBD1 (5 bases). Deletions cut 3 bases from V and 1 base from J, with 13 bases between. This CDR3 has 15 amino acids. CDR1 is GTSNPN and CDR2 is SVGIG in the germline V gene (reference sequence). For the CDR3, the DNA is TGTGCCTGGAGCGCCGGACACGTATCTGGAAACACCATATATTTT. It specifies CAWSAGHVSGNTIYF.

A few counts support this clone. In DNA, the CDR3 is TGTGCCAGCAGCGCCCGCTACGAGCAGTACTTC. It is translated as CASSARYEQYF. The chain couples TRBV28 to TRBJ2-7; D not resolved. Germline CDR1 and CDR2: MDHEN and SYDVKM. The CDR3 has 11 amino acids. V was clipped by 6 bases and J by 3 bases, with 6 bases between them.

Remarks on this clone: In the same sample, other DNA sequences code for this CDR3. This chain links TRBV7-2 with TRBJ2-5; D remains ambiguous. The CDR3 contains 14 residues. From germline, CDR1 is SGHTA and CDR2 FQGNSA. Trimming stripped 0 bases from V and 4 bases from J, with 9 bases between. The DNA of the CDR3 is TGTGCCAGCAGCTTAGCTGGATTGGGAGAGACCCAGTACTTC. Amino acid sequence: CASSLAGLGETQYF.

This clone showed up just a few times. The gene calls are TRBV27 and TRBJ1-2; TRBD1 is a possible D gene (5 bases). Germline-derived CDR1 and CDR2 are MNHEY and SMNVEV (reference sequence). This CDR3 region has 14 residues. V lost 4 bases to trimming and J lost 8 bases, with 17 bases between them. The CDR3 coding sequence is TGTGCCAGCAGTTCGCGGGTAGGGGACGGAGGCTACACCTTC. As protein: CASSSRVGDGGYTF.

The rearrangement uses TRBV20-1 and TRBJ2-7, with a possible D match to TRBD2 (6 bases). Deletions cut 3 bases from V and 3 bases from J, with 6 bases between. The CDR3 sequence is 11 residues long. Germline CDR1 DFQATT, CDR2 SNEGSKA (reference sequence). CDR3: CSASGGYEQYF. The CDR3 nucleotides read TGCAGTGCTAGCGGGGGCTACGAGCAGTACTTC.

This chain joins TRBV11-1 and TRBJ2-7; D is uncertain. The CDR3 extends over 14 amino acids. Germline CDR1 and CDR2: SGHAT and FQDESV (reference sequence). Trimming removed 2 bases at V and 2 bases at J, with 10 bases between. The CDR3 DNA is TGTGCCAGCAGCTTAACCACAGCTGCCTACGAGCAGTACTTC. This translates into CASSLTTAAYEQYF. Variable domain in full (rest from reference TRBV11-1 and TRBJ2-7): EAEVAQSPRYKITEKSQAVAFWCDPISGHATLYWYRQILGQGPELLVQFQDESVVDDSQLPKDRFSAERLKGVDSTLKIQPAELGDSAMYLCASSLTTAAYEQYFGPGTRLTVT.

This clone has just one count. The chain has TRBV7-3 and TRBJ2-3, with D perhaps TRBD2 (5 bases). Per germline, CDR1 SGHTA and CDR2 FQGTGA. The CDR3 covers 15 residues. V was pared by 5 bases and J by 4 bases, with 16 bases between. For the CDR3, the DNA is TGTGCCAGCAGCCCGACCGGGGTTAGGGCAGATACGCAGTATTTT. Protein product: CASSPTGVRADTQYF.

The V and J genes are TRBV30 and TRBJ1-2; TRBD1 might be the D (6 bases). The germline CDR1 and CDR2 sequences are GTSNPN and SVGIG (reference sequence). This CDR3 comprises 13 residues. Trimming shortened V by 1 base and J by 1 base, and 7 bases separated the two germline ends. DNA of the CDR3: TGTGCCTGGAGTGGACAGGATAACTATGGCTACACCTTC. Translated, it gives CAWSGQDNYGYTF.

The chain is built from TRBV6-1 and TRBJ2-4, with no clear D. Trimming pared 1 base from V and 7 bases from J, leaving 5 bases between. This CDR3 comprises 12 residues. Germline CDR1 reads MNHNS; CDR2 reads SASEGT. The CDR3 nucleotides read TGTGCCAGCAGTGAAGGTGTTAACATTCAGTACTTC. Its protein is CASSEGVNIQYF.

The chain links TRBV7-3 to TRBJ2-5; D possibly corresponds to TRBD2 (6 bases). CDR1 is SGHTA and CDR2 is FQGTGA in the germline V gene. This CDR3 is built from 13 residues. Trimming took 3 bases from V and 5 from J, leaving 10 bases between them. The CDR3 region has the DNA TGTGCCAGCAGCTTGTCTAGCGTTGAGACCCAGTACTTC. This codes for CASSLSSVETQYF. Drawing the rest from reference TRBV7-3 and TRBJ2-5, the complete variable domain is GAGVSQTPSNKVTEKGKYVELRCDPISGHTALYWYRQSLGQGPEFLIYFQGTGAADDSGLPNDRFFAVRPEGSVSTLKIQRTERGDSAVYLCASSLSSVETQYFGPGTRLLVL.

The rearrangement joins TRBV4-3 to TRBJ2-1, with TRBD1 matching over 8 bases. CDR3 length: 15 amino acids. Germline V gene data show CDR1 as LGHNA and CDR2 as YSLEER. Unmatched junction bases numbered 9, after V lost 3 bases and J lost 8 bases. As DNA, the CDR3 is TGCGCCAGCAGCCAGGGGAGACAGGGGAGGCATGAGCAGTTCTTC. Its protein product is CASSQGRQGRHEQFF.

This clone was seen just once. The chain carries TRBV5-1 and TRBJ2-7; 7 bases match TRBD1. Germline V CDR1 and CDR2: SGHRS, YFSETQ. V was clipped by 5 bases and J by 3 bases; unmatched bases: 8. The CDR3 length is 14 residues. The DNA for the CDR3 is TGCGCCAGCAGGCCAGGGGGTTCTATCTACGAGCAGTACTTC. Encoded protein: CASRPGGSIYEQYF.

This clone has only a few counts. The chain uses TRBV7-9 and TRBJ1-1; perhaps TRBD1 as D (6 bases). The germline V gene encodes CDR1 SEHNR and CDR2 FQNEAQ (reference sequence). Trimming removed 2 bases from V and 0 bases from J, with 13 bases in between. This CDR3 contains 16 residues. The CDR3: CASSLIRGALNTEAFF. The DNA for the CDR3 is TGTGCCAGCAGCTTAATTAGGGGGGCCTTGAACACTGAAGCTTTCTTT.

This clone was seen just once. CDR3 sequence reads: CASSLAAGGGNTIYF. DNA of the CDR3: TGTGCCAGCAGCTTAGCCGCAGGGGGTGGAAACACCATATATTTT. The chain joins TRBV7-8 to TRBJ1-3; 7 bases are shared with TRBD1. The germline gives CDR1 SGHVS, CDR2 FQNEAQ. V was pared by 0 bases and J by 3 bases, with 2 bases of the junction left unmatched. There are 15 residues in the CDR3.

The V call is TRBV6-6, the J call TRBJ2-7; either TRBD1 or TRBD2 may supply D (7 bases each). V was clipped by 7 bases and J by 9 bases, with 13 bases between them. The CDR3 runs to 11 residues. The germline V gene encodes CDR1 MNHNY and CDR2 SVGAGI (reference sequence). The DNA for the CDR3 is TGTGCCAGCACCGACAGGGAGGGGCAGTACTTC. Its protein is CASTDREGQYF.

The V call is TRBV12-5, the J call TRBJ2-2, with 12 bases aligning to TRBD2. The J segment lost 6 bases and the V segment lost 1 base, leaving 3 bases of the junction unmatched. CDR1 is LGHNT, CDR2 FRNRAP, per germline. The CDR3 is 16 residues long. CDR3 sequence: CASGLGLAGAPGELFF. CDR3 nucleotides: TGTGCTAGTGGTTTGGGACTAGCGGGAGCCCCCGGGGAGCTGTTTTTT.

The chain carries TRBV9 and TRBJ2-5; D is unclear. CDR3 length equals 14 residues. The germline V gene has CDR1 SGDLS and CDR2 YYNGEE. V was pared by 0 bases and J by 2 bases, with 8 bases between. CDR3 sequence: CASSVAHTQETQYF. CDR3 in DNA: TGTGCCAGCAGCGTAGCGCACACTCAAGAGACCCAGTACTTC.

V is TRBV28 and J is TRBJ2-7; tentative D call: TRBD1 (6 bases). The germline gives CDR1 MDHEN, CDR2 SYDVKM. V shed 6 bases and J shed 5 bases, with 14 bases lying between them. This CDR3 has 13 amino acids. The CDR3 loop reads CASRGARGHEQYF. In DNA, the CDR3 is TGTGCCAGCAGGGGGGCCAGGGGCCACGAGCAGTACTTC.

This clone was recorded only once. The chain uses TRBV10-2 and TRBJ1-2; D is ambiguous. CDR1 is WSHSY and CDR2 is SAAADI in the germline V gene. V gave up 0 bases and J gave up 2 bases, with 10 bases separating them. The CDR3 runs 15 residues. CDR3 nucleotide sequence: TGCGCCAGCAGTGAGTCGATTGGTGGAAACTATGGCTACACCTTC. Translated, it gives CASSESIGGNYGYTF.

As regards this clone: The sample carries other DNA sequences with the same CDR3. CDR3 amino acids: CASRGTAQETQYF. CDR3 sequence (DNA): TGCGCCAGCAGAGGGACAGCTCAAGAGACCCAGTACTTC. This sequence joins TRBV5-1 and TRBJ2-5; 7 bases align to TRBD1. Germline V CDR1 and CDR2: SGHRS, YFSETQ. J gave up 2 bases and V 5 bases, and 3 bases lay outside the gene matches. The CDR3 runs 13 residues. The full variable domain, rest sourced from reference TRBV5-1 and TRBJ2-5, is KAGVTQTPRYLIKTRGQQVTLSCSPISGHRSVSWYQQTPGQGLQFLFEYFSETQRNKGNFPGRFSGRQFSNSRSEMNVSTLELGDSALYLCASRGTAQETQYFGPGTRLLVL.

The V and J genes are TRBV7-2 and TRBJ1-2, with D possibly TRBD1 on 5 matching bases. V lost 1 base and J lost 11, with 17 bases in between. This CDR3 comprises 14 residues. Per the germline V gene, CDR1 is SGHTA and CDR2 is FQGNSA. The CDR3 loop reads CASSLGDPLAGYTF. In DNA, the CDR3 is TGTGCCAGCAGCTTAGGGGACCCATTGGCGGGGTACACCTTC.

The chain has TRBV28 and TRBJ1-2, with D perhaps TRBD1 (5 bases). The V gene's germline CDR1 is MDHEN and CDR2 SYDVKM. The germline V and J ends were trimmed by 7 bases and 2 bases, with 32 bases remaining between them. The CDR3 runs to 20 residues. The CDR3: CASTPRWGSQSPQHNYGYTF. CDR3 coding DNA: TGTGCCAGCACCCCGAGGTGGGGGTCCCAATCTCCTCAACACAACTATGGCTACACCTTC.

The CDR3 DNA follows: TGTGCCAGCAGTTTATCGAGACAGGGACAGGGCTACACCTTC. This translates into CASSLSRQGQGYTF. The J gene is TRBJ1-2, the V gene TRBV27, with 7 bases that match TRBD1. The junction had 6 bases not matched to a gene; V was cut back by 0 bases and J by 8 bases. Germline CDR1 reads MNHEY; CDR2 reads SMNVEV (reference sequence). This CDR3 has 14 residues.

This clone occurred a few times. This chain links TRBV14 with TRBJ2-7; D gene uncertain. Germline V gene sequence: CDR1 SGHDN, CDR2 FVKESK. The CDR3 spans 14 residues. Trimming cost V 1 base and J 0 bases, with 7 bases left between them. In nucleotides, the CDR3 is TGTGCCAGCAGCCAAGGGTTGGGCTCCTACGAGCAGTACTTC. Protein sequence: CASSQGLGSYEQYF.

The chain carries TRBV4-3 and TRBJ2-1; tentatively, D is TRBD2 (5 bases). The germline V and J ends were trimmed by 1 base and 10 bases, with 8 bases remaining between them. CDR1 is LGHNA, CDR2 YSLEER, per germline. The CDR3 covers 12 residues. CDR3: CASSQGGREQFF. For the CDR3, the DNA is TGCGCCAGCAGCCAAGGAGGGCGGGAGCAGTTCTTC.

In its sample, this clone was seen a few times. J is TRBJ2-1 and V is TRBV30, with D perhaps matching TRBD1 (5 bases). Germline-derived CDR1 and CDR2 are GTSNPN and SVGIG (reference sequence). The CDR3 loop spans 15 amino acids. Trimming shortened V by 0 bases and J by 10 bases, and 19 bases separated the two germline ends. DNA of the CDR3: TGTGCCTGGAGTGTGGGTGGGGCGCAGGTCAACGAGCAGTTCTTC. Its translation: CAWSVGGAQVNEQFF.

The chain recombines TRBV6-5 with TRBJ1-5; TRBD1 matches at 9 bases. The CDR3 spans 14 residues. The V gene end was trimmed by 6 bases and the J gene end by 7 bases; junction bases not matched to a gene: 7. Per germline, CDR1 MNHEY and CDR2 SVGAGI. The CDR3: CASRPGQGRQPQHF. The CDR3, as DNA: TGTGCCAGCAGACCGGGACAGGGCAGACAGCCCCAGCATTTT.

V usage is TRBV5-1 and J usage is TRBJ2-1, with TRBD1 identical over 9 bases. CDR3 length: 14 residues. Losses at the gene ends were 4 bases for V and 7 bases for J; bases not matched to a gene: 6. Per the germline V gene, CDR1 is SGHRS and CDR2 is YFSETQ. The CDR3 DNA sequence: TGCGCCAGCAGCACTTCGACAGGGGGAAATGAGCAGTTCTTC. Protein sequence: CASSTSTGGNEQFF.

The chain has TRBV19 and TRBJ2-1, with D perhaps TRBD2 (6 bases). CDR3 length equals 13 residues. V was trimmed by 6 bases and J by 7 bases, leaving 13 bases between them. Germline CDR1 is LNHDA and CDR2 is SQIVND (reference sequence). The CDR3 DNA sequence: TGTGCCAGTAGAGGGGCGGGATCAAATGAGCAGTTCTTC. This codes for CASRGAGSNEQFF.